The 30 T cell receptor beta chains presented below share a single source sample, sequenced in a study of beta chain features in type 1 diabetes. Findings and caveats of the study: Shorter TCRB CDR3s, moderately but significantly so, were found in Type 1 diabetes patients in all four CD4+ subsets.

Their antigen targets remain unknown. Of the isolated RNA, all was reverse transcribed, and so the sequenced material was expressed TCRB transcripts. Generated by immunoSEQ multiplex PCR, the TCRdb table keeps only in-frame clones and is missing some. The table lists 640,000 or so clones, 13% of them singletons. The source material was naive CD4+ T cells from blood. All receptors come from a man between 18 and 29 years old with type 1 diabetes.

This clone was counted a few times. This chain connects TRBV7-2 to TRBJ1-2; 8 nucleotides align to TRBD1. Germline values: CDR1 SGHTA, CDR2 FQGNSA. The CDR3 extends over 16 amino acids. Germline trimming cut 1 base from V and 0 bases from J; bases unmatched to any gene: 4. The DNA for the CDR3 is TGTGCCAGCAGCTTAGTAGGACAGGGCGCTAACTATGGCTACACCTTC. Its translation: CASSLVGQGANYGYTF.

The chain employs TRBV30 and TRBJ1-6, with 7 positions matching TRBD1. The CDR3 loop spans 17 amino acids. V shed 0 bases and J 3 bases; nucleotides not matched to a gene: 8. Germline values: CDR1 GTSNPN, CDR2 SVGIG (reference sequence). The CDR3 DNA is TGTGCCTGGAGTGTAATGGTGGGACAGCTCTATAATTCACCCCTCCACTTT. Translated, it gives CAWSVMVGQLYNSPLHF.

This clone was seen a handful of times. The J gene is TRBJ2-7, the V gene TRBV10-3, with 7 bases identical to TRBD1. The germline CDR1 and CDR2 sequences are ENHRY and SYGVKD. CDR3 length: 13 residues. Trimming removed 10 bases from V and 7 bases from J; junction bases left unmatched: 13. CDR3 sequence reads: CASHHRGTEEQYF. CDR3 coding DNA: TGTGCCAGCCACCACAGGGGCACAGAAGAGCAGTACTTC.

In its sample, this clone was seen a few times. CDR3 DNA sequence: TGTGCCAGCAGTCCCCGGGGTAACTATGGCTACACCTTC. It specifies CASSPRGNYGYTF. The chain carries TRBV6-5 and TRBJ1-2; D gene ambiguous. This CDR3 has 13 residues. Germline V gene lookup returns CDR1 MNHEY and CDR2 SVGAGI. The ends were cut back, 5 bases at V and 1 base at J, with 8 bases in the middle.

The chain carries TRBV2 and TRBJ1-6; D gene ambiguous. The CDR3 spans 13 residues. Germline V lookup: CDR1 SNHLY, CDR2 FYNNEI. The germline V and J ends were trimmed by 9 bases and 9 bases, with 15 bases remaining between them. CDR3 in amino acids: CARDSPAGSPLHF. Here the CDR3 DNA reads TGTGCCAGGGACTCACCAGCAGGTTCACCCCTCCACTTT. Together with reference TRBV2 and TRBJ1-6, the CDR3 gives the full variable domain: EPEVTQTPSHQVTQMGQEVILRCVPISNHLYFYWYRQILGQKVEFLVSFYNNEISEKSEIFDDQFSVERPDGSNFTLKIRSTKLEDSAMYFCARDSPAGSPLHFGNGTRLTVT.

This clone was detected only once. V and J are TRBV7-9 and TRBJ2-7; 12 positions agree with TRBD1. This CDR3 region has 14 residues. The germline V gene encodes CDR1 SEHNR and CDR2 FQNEAQ (reference sequence). Unmatched junction bases numbered 5, after V lost 4 bases and J lost 7 bases. The CDR3: CASSSGQGAEEQYF. Written as DNA, the CDR3 is TGTGCCAGCAGCTCGGGACAGGGGGCGGAAGAGCAGTACTTC.

This chain connects TRBV6-5 to TRBJ1-5; D is uncertain. V lost 2 bases and J 3 bases, leaving 14 bases between the germline ends. The CDR3 length is 16 residues. Germline V gene lookup returns CDR1 MNHEY and CDR2 SVGAGI. This CDR3 reads CASSYPPRAPNQPQHF. The CDR3 DNA reads TGTGCCAGCAGTTACCCTCCAAGAGCCCCCAATCAGCCCCAGCATTTT.

This chain joins TRBV6-1 and TRBJ2-5; unclear D gene. CDR1 MNHNS and CDR2 SASEGT come from the germline V gene. The V gene lost 0 bases and the J gene lost 4 bases, with 9 bases spanning the gap. This CDR3 has 14 residues. The DNA for the CDR3 is TGTGCCAGCAGTGAAGCGCTGGGTGGAGAGACCCAGTACTTC. Amino acid sequence: CASSEALGGETQYF.

This clone was detected only a few times. The rearrangement uses TRBV15 and TRBJ2-5; 12 bases map to TRBD2. After removal of 6 bases from V and 4 bases from J, the junction contained 15 bases not matched to a gene. CDR1 is LNHNV, CDR2 YYDKDF, per germline (reference sequence). This CDR3 contains 18 residues. The CDR3, as DNA: TGTGCCACCAGACCTGGACCTAGCGGGGGGGCCTGGAGAGAGACCCAGTACTTC. Its protein is CATRPGPSGGAWRETQYF.

The chain combines TRBV30 with TRBJ1-6; D ambiguous. Germline lookup yields CDR1 GTSNPN and CDR2 SVGIG (reference sequence). The CDR3 is 13 amino acids. With 8 bases removed from V and 1 base from J, the gap between germline ends came to 9 bases. CDR3 nucleotides: TGTGCCCGAGGGCAGTCCTATAATTCACCCCTCCACTTT. The encoded protein is CARGQSYNSPLHF.

The CDR3 nucleotides read TGTGCCATCAGTGGGCAGGGACAGGGTAACAACGAGCAGTACTTC. It translates to CAISGQGQGNNEQYF. V usage is TRBV10-3 and J usage is TRBJ2-7; 9 bases match TRBD1. The length of the CDR3 is 15 residues. Germline-derived CDR1 and CDR2 are ENHRY and SYGVKD. Trimming cost V 4 bases and J 5 bases; bases outside gene matches: 9.

This chain connects TRBV30 to TRBJ1-2; D remains ambiguous. This CDR3 has 15 residues. Germline V gene lookup returns CDR1 GTSNPN and CDR2 SVGIG (reference sequence). V was trimmed by 0 bases and J by 4 bases, leaving 15 bases between them. DNA for the CDR3: TGTGCCTGGAGTGTCAAAAGGGATAGCCTCTATGGCTACACCTTC. This codes for CAWSVKRDSLYGYTF.

This clone was detected only a few times. The V call is TRBV4-1, the J call TRBJ1-5; D call uncertain. Between the trimmed V and J ends, which lost 5 bases and 3 bases, there was a span of 14 bases. The CDR3 sequence is 15 residues long. Germline CDR1 MGHRA, CDR2 YSYEKL. The CDR3 here is CASSSPARNNQPQHF. Written as DNA, the CDR3 is TGCGCCAGCAGCTCGCCGGCCCGGAACAATCAGCCCCAGCATTTT.

This clone appeared a few times. The chain carries TRBV21-1 and TRBJ2-5; whether TRBD2, the table's D call, matches the DNA was not checked. TRBV21-1 is classified as a pseudogene. CDR3 length: 11 amino acids. CDR3 amino acids: CARASEETQYF. The CDR3, as DNA: TGTGCCCGGGCTAGCGAAGAGACCCAGTACTTC.

This clone has only a few counts. Other DNA sequences within the sample encode an identical CDR3. The chain couples TRBV7-2 to TRBJ1-5; 8 nucleotides match TRBD1. J lost 5 bases, V lost 5 bases, and 5 bases had no gene match. This CDR3 comprises 14 residues. The germline V gene has CDR1 SGHTA and CDR2 FQGNSA. CDR3 sequence (DNA): TGTGCCAGCAGCAAAGGACAGGGAGATCAGCCCCAGCATTTT. Protein product: CASSKGQGDQPQHF.

The V call is TRBV7-2, the J call TRBJ2-7, with 11 bases that match TRBD1. Germline V gives CDR1 SGHTA, CDR2 FQGNSA. The CDR3 length is 16 residues. Trimming removed 0 bases from V and 3 bases from J; junction bases left unmatched: 4. The CDR3 nucleotides read TGTGCCAGCAGCTTAGCGTGGGACAGGGGGGGCTACGAGCAGTACTTC. Residues: CASSLAWDRGGYEQYF.

The chain recombines TRBV19 with TRBJ2-3, with TRBD1 matching 7 bases. V lost 9 bases and J lost 0; bases outside the gene matches: 6. Germline lookup yields CDR1 LNHDA and CDR2 SQIVND (reference sequence). The length of the CDR3 is 14 residues. CDR3 coding DNA: TGTGCCAGCGTGGGACAGCCAAGCACAGATACGCAGTATTTT. Protein: CASVGQPSTDTQYF. The full variable domain, rest sourced from reference TRBV19 and TRBJ2-3, is DGGITQSPKYLFRKEGQNVTLSCEQNLNHDAMYWYRQDPGQGLRLIYYSQIVNDFQKGDIAEGYSVSREKKESFPLTVTSAQKNPTAFYLCASVGQPSTDTQYFGPGTRLTVL.

J is TRBJ2-5 and V is TRBV27; 8 bases map to TRBD2. The CDR3 is 15 amino acids. Unmatched junction bases numbered 6, after V lost 1 base and J lost 5 bases. Germline V gives CDR1 MNHEY, CDR2 SMNVEV (reference sequence). The CDR3 reads CASSLFRGGGETQYF. The CDR3 DNA is TGTGCCAGCAGTTTATTCCGGGGCGGGGGGGAGACCCAGTACTTC.

This clone was counted between two and nine times. Other DNA sequences within the sample encode an identical CDR3. This rearrangement joins TRBV20-1 to TRBJ2-5; unclear D gene. The V end was cut by 3 bases, the J end by 5 bases, with 7 bases between. The V gene's germline CDR1 is DFQATT and CDR2 SNEGSKA (reference sequence). This CDR3 comprises 11 residues. The CDR3 loop reads CSARAQETQYF. CDR3 DNA: TGCAGTGCTAGGGCCCAGGAGACCCAGTACTTC.

This clone was counted a few times. The chain links TRBV30 to TRBJ1-1; D unresolved. This CDR3 region has 12 residues. Deletions cut 2 bases from V and 1 base from J, with 5 bases between. The germline gives CDR1 GTSNPN, CDR2 SVGIG (reference sequence). CDR3 DNA: TGTGCCTGGAGTAGTAAGAACACTGAAGCTTTCTTT. Amino acid sequence: CAWSSKNTEAFF.

The chain employs TRBV7-3 and TRBJ2-7; 10 positions agree with TRBD2. Trimming took 3 bases from V and 5 from J; bases not matched to a gene: 1. The CDR3 is made up of 13 amino acids. Germline loops: CDR1 SGHTA, CDR2 FQGTGA. The CDR3 bases are TGTGCCAGCAGCTTCACTAGCGGGGACGAGCAGTACTTC. It specifies CASSFTSGDEQYF.

The rearrangement links TRBV28 to TRBJ1-2, with 7 bases identical to TRBD1. Looked up from germline, CDR1 is MDHEN and CDR2 is SYDVKM. V gave up 6 bases and J gave up 1 base; unmatched junction bases: 8. The CDR3 runs to 15 residues. In nucleotides, the CDR3 is TGTGCCAGCAGCCCAGGGACAGCTAGTAACTATGGCTACACCTTC. Encoded protein: CASSPGTASNYGYTF.

This clone appeared a few times. The rearrangement joins TRBV4-2 to TRBJ2-7; maybe TRBD1 (6 bases). Germline V gene data show CDR1 as LGHNA and CDR2 as YNFKEQ. Trimming shortened V by 6 bases and J by 4 bases, and 16 bases separated the two germline ends. The CDR3 is 14 amino acids. The CDR3 region is CASREAEGDYEQYF. The CDR3 DNA sequence: TGTGCCAGCAGGGAGGCTGAGGGGGATTACGAGCAGTACTTC.

CDR3 nucleotide sequence: TGTGCCAGCAGCCCCATGGGGGGCTCGAACACTGAAGCTTTCTTT. Translated: CASSPMGGSNTEAFF. V usage is TRBV7-9 and J usage is TRBJ1-1; possibly TRBD1 for D (6 bases). With 5 bases removed from V and 1 base from J, the gap between germline ends came to 14 bases. CDR1 SEHNR and CDR2 FQNEAQ come from the germline V gene (reference sequence). CDR3 length equals 15 residues.

CDR3 sequence: CASSLEGTDTQYF. CDR3 nucleotide sequence: TGTGCCAGCAGCTTGGAGGGCACAGATACGCAGTATTTT. The chain carries TRBV5-6 and TRBJ2-3; D gene uncertain. Germline-derived CDR1 and CDR2 are SGHDT and YYEEEE. Trimming removed 0 bases at V and 1 base at J, with 3 bases between. The CDR3 length is 13 residues.

The chain uses TRBV25-1 and TRBJ2-5; a possible D gene is TRBD2 (6 bases). The CDR3 has 17 amino acids. V lost 1 base, J lost 1 base, and 16 bases lay in between. Germline CDR1 MGHDK, CDR2 SYGVNS. The CDR3 is CASSEWWRAEGQETQYF. The CDR3, as DNA: TGTGCCAGCAGTGAATGGTGGAGGGCAGAGGGCCAAGAGACCCAGTACTTC.

The table lists this clone with a few counts. This rearrangement joins TRBV6-5 to TRBJ2-3; D is possibly TRBD2 (7 bases). The CDR3 is 15 amino acids. Germline V CDR1 and CDR2: MNHEY, SVGAGI. V dropped 4 bases and J dropped 6 bases, with 17 bases sitting between them. This CDR3 reads CASSWGGGPLDTQYF. The CDR3 nucleotides are TGTGCCAGCAGTTGGGGGGGCGGACCGCTCGATACGCAGTATTTT.

This clone was observed a handful of times. The rearrangement links TRBV5-6 to TRBJ2-3; D gene ambiguous. The germline V and J ends were trimmed by 2 bases and 2 bases, with 12 bases remaining between them. This CDR3 comprises 15 residues. The germline gives CDR1 SGHDT, CDR2 YYEEEE. In nucleotides, the CDR3 is TGTGCCAGCAGCTTAGGACCCACGAACACAGATACGCAGTATTTT. This gives the protein CASSLGPTNTDTQYF. Using reference TRBV5-6 and TRBJ2-3 for the parts outside the CDR3, the full variable domain is DAGVTQSPTHLIKTRGQQVTLRCSPKSGHDTVSWYQQALGQGPQFIFQYYEEEERQRGNFPDRFSGHQFPNYSSELNVNALLLGDSALYLCASSLGPTNTDTQYFGPGTRLTVL.

The chain recombines TRBV5-4 with TRBJ2-5; D is possibly TRBD1 (6 bases). V dropped 4 bases and J dropped 2 bases, with 12 bases sitting between them. Germline CDR1 and CDR2: SGHNT and YYREEE (reference sequence). The CDR3 contains 14 residues. The CDR3 loop reads CASSPPQGQETQYF. In DNA form, the CDR3 reads TGTGCCAGCAGCCCGCCACAGGGACAAGAGACCCAGTACTTC.

This chain connects TRBV9 to TRBJ2-5, with 8 bases that match TRBD1. V lost 4 bases to trimming and J lost 5 bases; unmatched junction nucleotides: 7. Germline CDR1 is SGDLS and CDR2 is YYNGEE. This CDR3 contains 14 residues. The CDR3 nucleotides are TGTGCCAGCAGCTCCCGGACAGGGTCCGAGACCCAGTACTTC. This translates into CASSSRTGSETQYF. Full variable domain (rest looked up from reference TRBV9 and TRBJ2-5): DSGVTQTPKHLITATGQRVTLRCSPRSGDLSVYWYQQSLDQGLQFLIQYYNGEERAKGNILERFSAQQFPDLHSELNLSSLELGDSALYFCASSSRTGSETQYFGPGTRLLVL.